The rows below give T cell receptor beta chains drawn from one sample of a study of OX40 agonist ivuxolimab in advanced cancers. Data came from immunoSEQ multiplex PCR; TCRdb stores just in-frame clones and leaves some out. This sample carries roughly 70,000 clones, 75% to 90% of them seen once, and the ten largest clones take roughly 0.89%. The sample in question was CD4+ or CD8+ T cells sorted from blood, obtained in a trial of the OX40 agonist ivuxolimab. The receptors here all came from an adult with an advanced solid tumor such as melanoma, head and neck, liver or kidney cancer. Both conserved end residues are part of each CDR3. The D gene is left open where the match is weak. Size tells how often a clone was seen (once, few, many) or the class of an expanded clone, and some rows leave it out.

D gene	V gene	clone size	J gene	CDR3 protein	CDR3 DNA
.	TRBV28	.	TRBJ1-2	CASSLLEYGYTF	TGTGCCAGCAGTTTACTGGAGTACGGCTACACCTTC
TRBD2	TRBV19	.	TRBJ2-1	CASNEVAGRNEQFF	TGTGCCAGTAATGAGGTAGCGGGGAGGAATGAGCAGTTCTTC
.	TRBV29-1	.	TRBJ1-2	CSVGRDYGYTF	TGCAGCGTTGGAAGGGACTATGGCTACACCTTC
.	TRBV5-5	.	TRBJ1-5	CASSLEDGAWQPQHF	TGTGCCAGCAGCTTGGAGGACGGGGCGTGGCAGCCCCAGCATTTT
TRBD1	TRBV2	few	TRBJ1-1	CASRGTGTYTEAFF	TGTGCCAGCAGGGGGACAGGAACGTACACTGAAGCTTTCTTT
TRBD1	TRBV30	.	TRBJ1-2	CAWSVGTGDGYTF	TGTGCCTGGAGTGTTGGGACAGGGGACGGCTACACCTTC
TRBD1	TRBV5-1	.	TRBJ2-7	CASSSRTGGYEQYF	TGCGCCAGCAGCTCGCGGACAGGGGGCTACGAGCAGTACTTC
TRBD1	TRBV6-5	.	TRBJ1-5	CASSYSDRADQPQHF	TGTGCCAGCAGTTACTCCGACAGGGCCGATCAGCCCCAGCATTTT
TRBD1	TRBV5-1	.	TRBJ2-7	CASSPWDSSYEQYF	TGCGCCAGCAGCCCATGGGACAGCTCCTACGAGCAGTACTTC
.	TRBV5-1	.	TRBJ1-4	CASSPDSHEKLFF	TGCGCCAGCAGCCCGGACAGTCATGAAAAACTGTTTTTT
TRBD2	TRBV5-1	once	TRBJ2-5	CASSLGPSGGAETQYF	TGCGCCAGCAGCTTGGGTCCTAGCGGGGGGGCAGAGACCCAGTACTTC
.	TRBV28	once	TRBJ2-7	CASRGTVSYEQYF	TGTGCCAGCAGGGGGACGGTATCCTACGAGCAGTACTTC
.	TRBV11-2	few	TRBJ2-7	CASSLDNPPYEQYF	TGTGCCAGCAGCTTAGACAATCCGCCCTACGAGCAGTACTTC
.	TRBV10-3	.	TRBJ2-7	CAIADRAYEQYF	TGTGCCATCGCGGACAGAGCCTACGAGCAGTACTTC
.	TRBV6-6	.	TRBJ2-3	CASSFRGASTDTQYF	TGTGCCAGCAGTTTTCGGGGGGCTAGCACAGATACGCAGTATTTT
TRBD1	TRBV6-5	.	TRBJ1-2	CASRPNPSGTDTF	TGTGCCAGCAGGCCCAACCCATCCGGGACAGACACCTTC
TRBD2	TRBV2	.	TRBJ2-2	CASSETGTSGRGNTGELFF	TGTGCCAGCAGTGAGACCGGGACTAGCGGGAGGGGGAACACCGGGGAGCTGTTTTTT
.	TRBV30	.	TRBJ2-3	CAWSTGRGNTQYF	TGTGCCTGGAGTACAGGACGGGGAAATACGCAGTATTTT
.	TRBV13	once	TRBJ2-6	CASSSLGWGFSGANVLTF	TGTGCCAGCAGCTCCTTGGGGTGGGGGTTCTCTGGGGCCAACGTCCTGACTTTC
.	TRBV7-9	.	TRBJ1-1	CASSPRGDVDTEAFF	TGTGCCAGCAGCCCTAGAGGGGATGTAGACACTGAAGCTTTCTTT
TRBD2	TRBV5-5	.	TRBJ2-2	CASSLTRLANTGELFF	TGTGCCAGCAGCTTGACGAGACTAGCAAACACCGGGGAGCTGTTTTTT
TRBD2	TRBV7-9	.	TRBJ2-2	CASSLRGGSGDANTGELFF	TGTGCCAGCAGCTTACGGGGAGGTAGCGGGGACGCGAACACCGGGGAGCTGTTTTTT
.	TRBV7-8	.	TRBJ1-1	CASSLTGRPVTEAFF	TGTGCCAGCAGCCTTACAGGGCGCCCCGTGACAGAAGCTTTCTTT
TRBD2	TRBV10-2	.	TRBJ2-2	CASSLGLAGAYAGELFF	TGCGCCAGCAGTCTGGGACTAGCGGGAGCTTACGCCGGGGAGCTGTTTTTT
.	TRBV30	.	TRBJ2-1	CAWSVRTDNEQFF	TGTGCCTGGAGTGTAAGGACAGACAATGAGCAGTTCTTC
TRBD2	TRBV5-1	.	TRBJ2-7	CASSWATSGSRYEQYF	TGCGCCAGCAGCTGGGCCACTAGCGGCTCTCGGTACGAGCAGTACTTC
.	TRBV27	.	TRBJ2-3	CASSLSQRGTDTQYF	TGTGCCAGCAGTTTATCGCAGCGGGGCACAGATACGCAGTATTTT
.	TRBV6-4	.	TRBJ2-3	CASSMGLPTDTQYF	TGTGCCAGCAGCATGGGACTTCCCACAGATACGCAGTATTTT
TRBD1	TRBV5-4	.	TRBJ1-2	CASSYGQGSVRYGYTF	TGTGCCAGCAGCTATGGACAGGGGTCGGTTAGGTATGGCTACACCTTC
TRBD1	TRBV2	.	TRBJ2-2	CARQGGLGTGELFF	TGTGCCAGACAGGGGGGATTGGGCACCGGGGAGCTGTTTTTT
.	TRBV11-1	.	TRBJ1-1	CASSLSRKDEAFF	TGTGCCAGCAGCTTATCTAGGAAGGATGAAGCTTTCTTT
.	TRBV6-5	.	TRBJ2-1	CASSSRRGSYNEQFF	TGTGCCAGCAGCTCAAGACGGGGCTCCTACAATGAGCAGTTCTTC
.	TRBV7-2	.	TRBJ2-3	CASSFGGENTQYF	TGTGCCAGCAGCTTTGGGGGTGAAAATACGCAGTATTTT
TRBD1	TRBV14	.	TRBJ1-1	CASSQLGQGNREAFF	TGTGCCAGCAGCCAACTTGGACAGGGAAATCGAGAAGCTTTCTTT
.	TRBV5-1	.	TRBJ1-2	CASSFTFDSGANYGYTF	TGCGCCAGCAGTTTTACCTTCGACTCGGGAGCTAACTATGGCTACACCTTC
.	TRBV6-5	.	TRBJ1-2	CASSQQDYGYTF	TGTGCCAGCAGTCAACAGGACTATGGCTACACCTTC
.	TRBV23-1	.	TRBJ1-2	CASNPQGGYTF	TGCGCCAGCAACCCCCAGGGAGGCTACACCTTC
.	TRBV5-1	.	TRBJ2-7	CASSLGGRYEQYF	TGCGCCAGCAGCTTGGGAGGCAGGTACGAGCAGTACTTC
.	TRBV7-2	once	TRBJ2-7	CASSLAGSYEQYF	TGTGCCAGCAGCTTAGCGGGTAGTTACGAGCAGTACTTC
.	TRBV7-2	.	TRBJ2-1	CASSLDHGSGKFF	TGTGCCAGCAGCTTAGATCATGGGTCCGGTAAGTTCTTC
.	TRBV6-1	once	TRBJ1-5	CASFNQGTHNQPQHF	TGTGCCAGCTTCAACCAAGGGACTCATAATCAGCCCCAGCATTTT
TRBD2	TRBV19	.	TRBJ2-5	CASSIEGGRGVRETQYF	TGTGCCAGTAGTATCGAGGGCGGGAGGGGGGTTAGGGAGACCCAGTACTTC
.	TRBV5-6	.	TRBJ2-1	CASSSSILSYNEQFF	TGTGCCAGCAGCTCCTCGATCCTCTCCTACAATGAGCAGTTCTTC
.	TRBV7-2	.	TRBJ2-2	CASSFGGTNTGELFF	TGTGCCAGCAGCTTTGGGGGGACGAACACCGGGGAGCTGTTTTTT
.	TRBV6-5	.	TRBJ1-4	CASSYSDGSEKLFF	TGTGCCAGCAGTTACTCGGACGGTTCCGAAAAACTGTTTTTT
.	TRBV7-2	.	TRBJ2-6	CASTTFANVLTF	TGTGCCAGCACCACCTTCGCCAACGTCCTGACTTTC
.	TRBV11-2	.	TRBJ1-1	CASSSDGRDTEAFF	TGTGCCAGCAGCTCCGACGGTAGGGACACTGAAGCTTTCTTT
.	TRBV6-6	.	TRBJ2-2	CASSYVAANTGELFF	TGTGCCAGCAGTTACGTGGCAGCGAACACCGGGGAGCTGTTTTTT
.	TRBV25-1	.	TRBJ1-2	CASFRQAEGYTF	TGTGCCAGCTTCCGACAGGCCGAAGGCTACACCTTC
TRBD2	TRBV28	.	TRBJ2-7	CASRPPGLAGAYEQYF	TGTGCCAGCAGGCCTCCGGGACTAGCGGGGGCCTACGAGCAGTACTTC
.	TRBV13	once	TRBJ1-1	CASSLGGTAEAFF	TGTGCCAGCAGCTTAGGTGGGACTGCTGAAGCTTTCTTT
TRBD1	TRBV28	.	TRBJ1-2	CASSFRTGDAGYTF	TGTGCCAGCAGTTTTAGGACAGGGGATGCTGGCTACACCTTC
.	TRBV27	.	TRBJ1-1	CASRDRPMNTEAFF	TGTGCCAGCAGAGACAGGCCGATGAACACTGAAGCTTTCTTT
TRBD2	TRBV19	.	TRBJ2-3	CASSTGLAASTDTQYF	TGTGCCAGTAGTACCGGACTAGCGGCATCCACAGATACGCAGTATTTT